The sequence of this T cell receptor (beta chain) was determined in a study of blood T cells in healthy people across ages. Trimming cost V 2 bases and J 0 bases, with 18 bases left between them. CDR1 is MDHEN and CDR2 is SYDVKM in the germline V gene. The CDR3 is made up of 18 amino acids. A second PCR of 7 to 11 cycles used a sample-barcoded 5' primer and a J-beta primer mix. TCRdb re-called the 5' RACE reads through MiXCR, storing one row per CDR3 protein. The sample holds roughly 1.7 million distinct CDR3 sequences, around 36% seen once. The source is a woman aged 25 to 39 in good health. The chain joins TRBV28 to TRBJ2-3; no clear D. The sequenced sample consisted of blood. The CDR3 loop is CASSLPRRSKLSTDTQYF. CDR3 coding DNA: TGTGCCAGCAGTTTACCCAGACGGTCGAAACTTAGCACAGATACGCAGTATTTT.